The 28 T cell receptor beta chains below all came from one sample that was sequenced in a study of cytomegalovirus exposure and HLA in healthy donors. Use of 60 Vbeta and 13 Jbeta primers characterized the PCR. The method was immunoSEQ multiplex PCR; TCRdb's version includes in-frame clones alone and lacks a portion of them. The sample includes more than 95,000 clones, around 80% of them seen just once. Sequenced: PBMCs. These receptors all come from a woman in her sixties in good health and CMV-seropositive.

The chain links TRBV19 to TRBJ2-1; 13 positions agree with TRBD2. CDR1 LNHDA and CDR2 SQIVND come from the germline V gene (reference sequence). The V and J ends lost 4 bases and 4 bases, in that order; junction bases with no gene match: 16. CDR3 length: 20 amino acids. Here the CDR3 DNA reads TGTGCCAGTAGTACCCCTACCAGGACTAGCGGGAGACCCGATTACAATGAGCAGTTCTTC. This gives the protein CASSTPTRTSGRPDYNEQFF.

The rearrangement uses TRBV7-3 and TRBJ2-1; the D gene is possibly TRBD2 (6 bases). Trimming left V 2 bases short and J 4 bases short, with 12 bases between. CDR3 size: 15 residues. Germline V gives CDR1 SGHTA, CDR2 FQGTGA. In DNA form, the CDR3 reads TGTGCCAGCAGCTTAGGACCTAGCGTATACAATGAGCAGTTCTTC. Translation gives CASSLGPSVYNEQFF.

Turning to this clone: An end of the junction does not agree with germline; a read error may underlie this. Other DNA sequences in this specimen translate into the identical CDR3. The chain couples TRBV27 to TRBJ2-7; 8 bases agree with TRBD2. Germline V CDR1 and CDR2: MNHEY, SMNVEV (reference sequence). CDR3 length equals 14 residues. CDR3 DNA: TGTGCTAGCAGTAAATTAGCGGGGCGCTACGAGCAGTACTTC. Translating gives CASSKLAGRYEQYF.

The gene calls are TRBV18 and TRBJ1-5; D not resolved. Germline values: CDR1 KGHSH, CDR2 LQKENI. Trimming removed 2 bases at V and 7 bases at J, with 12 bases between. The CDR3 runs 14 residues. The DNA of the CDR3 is TGTGCCAGCTCACCATCGGCAGTGGGCCAGCCCCAGCATTTT. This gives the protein CASSPSAVGQPQHF.

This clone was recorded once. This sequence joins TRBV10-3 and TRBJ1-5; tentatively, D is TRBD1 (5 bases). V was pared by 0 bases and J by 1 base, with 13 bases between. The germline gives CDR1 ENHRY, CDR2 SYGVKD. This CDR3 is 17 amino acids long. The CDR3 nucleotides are TGTGCCATCAGTGAGTCGGGGCGGGGAGGGAGCAATCAGCCCCAGCATTTT. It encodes CAISESGRGGSNQPQHF.

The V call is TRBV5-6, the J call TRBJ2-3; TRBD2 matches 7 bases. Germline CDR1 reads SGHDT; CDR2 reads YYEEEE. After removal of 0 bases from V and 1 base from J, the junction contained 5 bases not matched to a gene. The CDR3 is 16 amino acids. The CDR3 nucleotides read TGTGCCAGCAGCTTGGCCGAGCGGGGAGGCACAGATACGCAGTATTTT. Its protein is CASSLAERGGTDTQYF.

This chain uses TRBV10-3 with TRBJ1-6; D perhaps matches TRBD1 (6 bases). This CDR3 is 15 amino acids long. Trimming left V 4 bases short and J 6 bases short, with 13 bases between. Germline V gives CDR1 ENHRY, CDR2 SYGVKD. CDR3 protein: CAISGIGGSNSPLHF. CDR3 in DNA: TGTGCCATCAGTGGTATAGGGGGTAGTAATTCACCCCTCCACTTT.

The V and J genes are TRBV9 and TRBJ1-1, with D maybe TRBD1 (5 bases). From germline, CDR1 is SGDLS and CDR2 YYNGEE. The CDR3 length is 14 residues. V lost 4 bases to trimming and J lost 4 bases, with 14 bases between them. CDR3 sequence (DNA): TGTGCCAGCAGCCCCCAGACAGCGCGCACTGAAGCTTTCTTT. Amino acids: CASSPQTARTEAFF.

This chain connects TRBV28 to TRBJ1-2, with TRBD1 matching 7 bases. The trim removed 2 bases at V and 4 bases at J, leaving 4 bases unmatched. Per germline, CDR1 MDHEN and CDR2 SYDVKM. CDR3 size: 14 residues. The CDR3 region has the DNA TGTGCCAGCAGTTTAGCAGGGGGAGGCTATGGCTACACCTTC. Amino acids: CASSLAGGGYGYTF.

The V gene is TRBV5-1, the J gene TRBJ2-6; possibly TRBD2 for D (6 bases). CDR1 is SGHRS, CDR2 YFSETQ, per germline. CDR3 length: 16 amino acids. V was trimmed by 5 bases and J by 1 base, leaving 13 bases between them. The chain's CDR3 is CASRGLVSSGANVLTF. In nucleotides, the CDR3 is TGCGCCAGCAGGGGACTGGTGTCTTCTGGGGCCAACGTCCTGACTTTC.

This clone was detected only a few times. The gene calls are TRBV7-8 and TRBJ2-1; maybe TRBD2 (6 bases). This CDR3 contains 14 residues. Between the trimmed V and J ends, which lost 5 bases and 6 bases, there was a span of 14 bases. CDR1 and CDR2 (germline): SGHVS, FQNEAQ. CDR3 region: CASSKRRERNEQFF. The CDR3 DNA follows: TGTGCCAGCAGCAAACGACGGGAGCGCAATGAGCAGTTCTTC.

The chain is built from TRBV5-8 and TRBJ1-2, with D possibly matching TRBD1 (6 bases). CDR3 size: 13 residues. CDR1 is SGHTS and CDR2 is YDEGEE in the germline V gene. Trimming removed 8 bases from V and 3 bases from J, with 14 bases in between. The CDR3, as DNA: TGTGCCAGTAGCACAGGGTTCTACTATGGCTACACCTTC. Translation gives CASSTGFYYGYTF.

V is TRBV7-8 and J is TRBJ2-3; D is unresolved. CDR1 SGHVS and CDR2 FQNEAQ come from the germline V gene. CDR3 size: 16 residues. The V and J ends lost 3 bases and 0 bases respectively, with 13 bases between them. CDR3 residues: CASSLPIDSSTDTQYF. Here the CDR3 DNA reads TGTGCCAGCAGCTTGCCGATTGACTCAAGCACAGATACGCAGTATTTT.

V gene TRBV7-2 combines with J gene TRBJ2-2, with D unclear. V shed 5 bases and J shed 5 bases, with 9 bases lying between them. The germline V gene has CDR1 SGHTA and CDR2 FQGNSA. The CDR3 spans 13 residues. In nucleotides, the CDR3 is TGTGCCAGCAGCGTGTTCGGTACCGGGGAGCTGTTTTTT. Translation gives CASSVFGTGELFF. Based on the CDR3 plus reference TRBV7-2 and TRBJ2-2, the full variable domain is GAGVSQSPSNKVTEKGKDVELRCDPISGHTALYWYRQSLGQGLEFLIYFQGNSAPDKSGLPSDRFSAERTGGSVSTLTIQRTQQEDSAVYLCASSVFGTGELFFGEGSRLTVL.

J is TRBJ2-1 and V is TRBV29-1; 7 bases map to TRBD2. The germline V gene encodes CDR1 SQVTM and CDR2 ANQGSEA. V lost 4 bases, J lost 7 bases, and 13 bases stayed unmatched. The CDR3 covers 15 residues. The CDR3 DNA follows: TGCAGCGTTGGAGCTAGGGGAGGGGCCCCAAATGAGCAGTTCTTC. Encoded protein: CSVGARGGAPNEQFF.

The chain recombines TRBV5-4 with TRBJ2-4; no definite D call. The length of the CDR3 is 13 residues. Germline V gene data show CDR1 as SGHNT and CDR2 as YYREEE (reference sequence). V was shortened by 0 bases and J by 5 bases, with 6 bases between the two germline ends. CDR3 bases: TGTGCCAGCAGCTTGGCCGGTCAAAACATTCAGTACTTC. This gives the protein CASSLAGQNIQYF.

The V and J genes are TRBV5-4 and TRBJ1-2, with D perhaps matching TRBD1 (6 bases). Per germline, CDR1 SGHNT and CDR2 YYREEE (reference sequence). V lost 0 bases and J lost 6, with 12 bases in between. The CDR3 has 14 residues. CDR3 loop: CASSLGRGLDGYTF. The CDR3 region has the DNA TGTGCCAGCAGCTTGGGGCGGGGGCTCGATGGCTACACCTTC.

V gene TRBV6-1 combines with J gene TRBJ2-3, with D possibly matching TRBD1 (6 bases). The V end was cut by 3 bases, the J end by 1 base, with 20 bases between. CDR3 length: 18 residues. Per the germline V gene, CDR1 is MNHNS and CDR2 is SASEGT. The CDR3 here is CASSDDPFRGIRTDTQYF. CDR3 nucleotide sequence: TGTGCCAGCAGTGACGACCCCTTCAGGGGCATTCGCACAGATACGCAGTATTTT.

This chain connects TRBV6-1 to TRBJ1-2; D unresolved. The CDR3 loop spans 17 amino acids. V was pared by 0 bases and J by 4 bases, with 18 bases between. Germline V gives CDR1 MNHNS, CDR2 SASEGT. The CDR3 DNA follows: TGTGCCAGCAGTGAAGCAAAGGCGGGAGGTGGTCTCTATGGCTACACCTTC. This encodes CASSEAKAGGGLYGYTF.

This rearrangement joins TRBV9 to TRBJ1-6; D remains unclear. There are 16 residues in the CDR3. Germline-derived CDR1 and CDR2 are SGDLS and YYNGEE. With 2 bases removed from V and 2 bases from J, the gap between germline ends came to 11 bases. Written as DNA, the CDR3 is TGTGCCAGCAGCGTTGGCAGCGATCCCTATAATTCACCCCTCCACTTT. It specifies CASSVGSDPYNSPLHF.

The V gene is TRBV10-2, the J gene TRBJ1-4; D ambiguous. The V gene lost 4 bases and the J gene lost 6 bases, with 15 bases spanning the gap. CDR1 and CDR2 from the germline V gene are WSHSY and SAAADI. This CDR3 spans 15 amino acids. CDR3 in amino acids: CASSGSQLVDEKLFF. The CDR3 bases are TGCGCCAGCAGTGGGAGTCAGCTGGTGGATGAAAAACTGTTTTTT.

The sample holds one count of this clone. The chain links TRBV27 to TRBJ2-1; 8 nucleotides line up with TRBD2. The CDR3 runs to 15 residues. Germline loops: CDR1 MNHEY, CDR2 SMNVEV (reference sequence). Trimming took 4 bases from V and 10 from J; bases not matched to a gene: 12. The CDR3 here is CASSSRLARAAEQFF. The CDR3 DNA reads TGTGCCAGCAGTTCACGACTAGCGCGAGCGGCCGAGCAGTTCTTC.

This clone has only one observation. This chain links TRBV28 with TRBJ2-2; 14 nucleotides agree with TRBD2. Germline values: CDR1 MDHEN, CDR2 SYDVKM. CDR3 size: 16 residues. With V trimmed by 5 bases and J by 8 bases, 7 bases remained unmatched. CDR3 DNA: TGTGCCAGCAGTCAAGGACTAGCGGGAGGAAGTGGGGAGCTGTTTTTT. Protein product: CASSQGLAGGSGELFF.

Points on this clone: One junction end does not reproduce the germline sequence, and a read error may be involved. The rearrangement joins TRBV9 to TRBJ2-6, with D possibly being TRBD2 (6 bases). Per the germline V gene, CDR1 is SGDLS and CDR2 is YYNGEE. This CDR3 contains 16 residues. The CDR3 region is CASSVVAAGGVNGLTF. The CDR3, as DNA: TGTGCCAGCAGCGTAGTAGCGGCAGGCGGGGTGAACGGCCTGACTTTC.

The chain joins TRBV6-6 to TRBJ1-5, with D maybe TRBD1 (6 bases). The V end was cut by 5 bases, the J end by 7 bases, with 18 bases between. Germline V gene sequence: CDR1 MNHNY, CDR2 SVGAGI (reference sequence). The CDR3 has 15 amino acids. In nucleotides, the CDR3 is TGTGCCAGCAGTCTCCACAGGGTGCGGGTGCAGCCCCAGCATTTT. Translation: CASSLHRVRVQPQHF.

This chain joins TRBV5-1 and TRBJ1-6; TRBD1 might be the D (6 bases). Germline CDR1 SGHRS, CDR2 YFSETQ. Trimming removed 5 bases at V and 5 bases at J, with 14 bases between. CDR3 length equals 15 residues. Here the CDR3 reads CASSLRGGHNSPLHF. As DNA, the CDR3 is TGCGCCAGCAGTCTCAGGGGAGGGCATAATTCACCCCTCCACTTT.

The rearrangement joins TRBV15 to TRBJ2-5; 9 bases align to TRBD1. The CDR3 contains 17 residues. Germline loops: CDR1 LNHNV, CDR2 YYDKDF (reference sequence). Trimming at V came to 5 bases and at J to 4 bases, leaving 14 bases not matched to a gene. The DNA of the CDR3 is TGTGCCACCAGCGACTTACAGGGGGCGCATGGAAGAGAGACCCAGTACTTC. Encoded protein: CATSDLQGAHGRETQYF.

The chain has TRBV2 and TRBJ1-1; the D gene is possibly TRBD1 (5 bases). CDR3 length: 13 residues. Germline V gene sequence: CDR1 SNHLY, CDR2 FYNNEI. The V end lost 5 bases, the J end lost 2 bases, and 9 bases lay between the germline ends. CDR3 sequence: CASSFDRNTEAFF. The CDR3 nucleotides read TGTGCCAGCAGTTTCGACAGAAACACTGAAGCTTTCTTT.